This T cell receptor (beta chain) stems from a study of tissue T cells after allogeneic stem cell transplantation. Study details: Pathologist review favored tissue samples showing histologically apparent lymphocytes.

The germline CDR1 and CDR2 sequences are SGHRS and YFSETQ. The CDR3 contains 14 residues. The ends were cut back, 2 bases at V and 5 bases at J, with 10 bases in the middle. Points from the study as a whole: This small cohort was clinically heterogeneous, and sampling depth was a limitation. Alloreactivity or antigen specificity of tissue TCRs was not determined; some clones might be host cells. Only a limited share of tissue TCRs appeared in blood or spleen.

The data were produced by immunoSEQ multiplex PCR, yet TCRdb's version contains in-frame clones alone and is incomplete. The data hold roughly 9,900 clones, with less than 65% observed a single time. Regarding this clone: The antigen remains unidentified.

The sequences come from tissue from the jejunum, collected at autopsy. The chain carries TRBV5-1 and TRBJ1-4, with D possibly TRBD1 on 5 matching bases. This receptor was obtained from a woman between 18 and 55 years old with breast cancer. The CDR3 sequence: CASSFIGGNEKLFF. As DNA, the CDR3 is TGCGCCAGCAGCTTCATCGGGGGGAATGAAAAACTGTTTTTT. The full variable domain, its missing parts supplied by reference TRBV5-1 and TRBJ1-4, is KAGVTQTPRYLIKTRGQQVTLSCSPISGHRSVSWYQQTPGQGLQFLFEYFSETQRNKGNFPGRFSGRQFSNSRSEMNVSTLELGDSALYLCASSFIGGNEKLFFGSGTQLSVL.